This passage covers 5 T cell receptor beta chains from one sample sequenced in a study of regulatory T cells in long-lasting Graves disease. Relying on iRepertoire HTBI primers and Arm-PCR of CDR3 regions, the team built TCR beta libraries. In TCRdb, the multiplex PCR reads were re-called with MiXCR into one record per CDR3 protein. The profile shows about 450,000 distinct CDR3 sequences, 12% to 15% of them singletons. As to time point: newly diagnosed GD, antithyroid drugs for less than 3 months. Preparation of the TCR library used RNA extracted from PBMCs. These data also featured in a second study, about T cells in Graves' hyperthyroidism and ophthalmopathy.

The sample in question was peripheral blood mononuclear cells (PBMCs), obtained at new diagnosis, from a patient treated with antithyroid drugs. The receptors were sampled from a woman between 45 and 60 years old with Graves disease.

This clonotype was counted ten times or more. This chain joins TRBV7-8 and TRBJ2-7, with D perhaps given as TRBD1 or TRBD2 (5 bases each). V dropped 3 bases and J dropped 6 bases, with 12 bases sitting between them. Looked up from germline, CDR1 is SGHVS and CDR2 is FQNEAQ. The CDR3 has 13 residues. In nucleotides, the CDR3 is TGTGCCAGCAGCTTTGGGGGTTCTCGCGAGCAGTACTTC. Translated: CASSFGGSREQYF.

This clonotype was found many times. The chain combines TRBV2 with TRBJ2-1; 11 bases align to TRBD1. This CDR3 is 15 amino acids long. V was pared by 6 bases and J by 2 bases, with 3 bases of the junction left unmatched. Germline loops: CDR1 SNHLY, CDR2 FYNNEI. The CDR3 DNA reads TGTGCCAGCAGGCCGGGACAGGGGGCCTACAATGAGCAGTTCTTC. Translated: CASRPGQGAYNEQFF.

This clonotype was seen repeatedly, ten times or more. DNA of the CDR3: TGTGCCAGCAGTCAGATGGACAGGGGAACTGGAAACACCATATATTTT. It codes for CASSQMDRGTGNTIYF. The chain links TRBV12-3 or TRBV12-4 to TRBJ1-3; 9 positions agree with TRBD1. Trimming took 5 bases from V and 2 from J; bases not matched to a gene: 7. The CDR3 totals 16 residues.

The genes are TRBV9 and TRBJ2-5, with TRBD1 matching over 7 bases. CDR1 is SGDLS and CDR2 is YYNGEE in the germline V gene. Trimming removed 1 base from V and 6 bases from J; junction bases left unmatched: 9. This CDR3 has 15 amino acids. The CDR3 DNA reads TGTGCCAGCAGCGTACGACCGACAGGGACAAAGACCCAGTACTTC. Its translation: CASSVRPTGTKTQYF.

As for this clonotype: Compared with germline, one end of the junction differs, possibly owing to a read error. The chain links TRBV5-1 to TRBJ2-1, with D unclear. This CDR3 spans 13 amino acids. The germline V gene has CDR1 SGHRS and CDR2 YFSETQ. CDR3 sequence: CASSTQSNNDQFF. The CDR3, as DNA: TGCGCCAGCAGCACCCAATCCAACAATGATCAGTTCTTC.